This entry lists 20 T cell receptor beta chains sequenced from one sample in a study of cytomegalovirus exposure and HLA in healthy donors (dated by TCRdb to the late 2010s). The library was built by means of the immunoSEQ multiplex PCR assay. A mixture of 60 forward primers for TCR Vbeta segments and 13 reverse primers for TCR Jbeta segments was used in the multiplex PCR. The table was pulled from immuneACCESS by TCRdb, which kept in-frame rearrangements only. Such tables lose some clones; where checked, under half of the loss comes from unresolved V genes, and the rest has no known cause. The sample records under 170,000 clones, 50% to 75% of which are singletons. Roughly 6.4% of the sample belongs to the ten largest clones. The specimen was PBMCs. The source of these receptors is a woman in her fifties or sixties in good health and CMV-seropositive.

This chain's CDR3 is CASSLDRNLNTIYF. CDR3 bases: TGTGCCAGCAGTTTGGACAGAAACTTAAACACCATATATTTT. The J gene is TRBJ1-3, the V gene TRBV6-5; maybe TRBD1 (6 bases). The ends were cut back, 4 bases at V and 6 bases at J, with 13 bases in the middle. The CDR3 contains 14 residues. In germline, CDR1 is MNHEY, CDR2 SVGAGI.

This clone has only a few counts. V usage is TRBV9 and J usage is TRBJ2-2, with TRBD2 matching 8 bases. V trimming: 4 bases; J trimming: 2 bases; junction bases outside the gene matches: 13. CDR3 size: 18 residues. The germline CDR1 and CDR2 sequences are SGDLS and YYNGEE. CDR3 in amino acids: CASSTHAGGSGNTGELFF. In DNA, the CDR3 is TGTGCCAGCAGCACCCACGCGGGGGGTAGCGGTAACACCGGGGAGCTGTTTTTT. Together with reference TRBV9 and TRBJ2-2, the CDR3 gives the full variable domain: DSGVTQTPKHLITATGQRVTLRCSPRSGDLSVYWYQQSLDQGLQFLIQYYNGEERAKGNILERFSAQQFPDLHSELNLSSLELGDSALYFCASSTHAGGSGNTGELFFGEGSRLTVL.

The chain recombines TRBV19 with TRBJ2-7; 11 nucleotides align to TRBD2. There are 17 residues in the CDR3. The V and J ends lost 0 bases and 5 bases, in that order; junction bases with no gene match: 9. Germline lookup yields CDR1 LNHDA and CDR2 SQIVND (reference sequence). The CDR3, as DNA: TGTGCCAGTAGTATAGACTACACTAGCGGGAGCGTCGACGAGCAGTACTTC. Its protein product is CASSIDYTSGSVDEQYF.

CDR3 sequence (DNA): TGTGCCAGCAGCCCCTCAAGCGGGAGGGCCGCGCGATACGAGCAGTACTTC. Translation: CASSPSSGRAARYEQYF. V is TRBV7-2 and J is TRBJ2-7, with 10 bases matching TRBD2. The CDR3 length is 17 residues. With V trimmed by 5 bases and J by 4 bases, 14 bases remained unmatched. Per germline, CDR1 SGHTA and CDR2 FQGNSA.

The J gene is TRBJ2-2, the V gene TRBV12-5; TRBD1 aligns across 10 bases. From germline, CDR1 is LGHNT and CDR2 FRNRAP. The CDR3 has 16 residues. Trimming removed 6 bases from V and 3 bases from J; junction bases left unmatched: 7. The CDR3 loop is CASGHPGTGDTGELFF. DNA for the CDR3: TGTGCTAGTGGCCACCCCGGGACAGGGGACACCGGGGAGCTGTTTTTT. Combining the CDR3 with reference TRBV12-5 and TRBJ2-2 gives the whole variable domain DARVTQTPRHKVTEMGQEVTMRCQPILGHNTVFWYRQTMMQGLELLAYFRNRAPLDDSGMPKDRFSAEMPDATLATLKIQPSEPRDSAVYFCASGHPGTGDTGELFFGEGSRLTVL.

This chain connects TRBV9 to TRBJ2-7, with 9 bases fitting TRBD1. Germline CDR1 SGDLS, CDR2 YYNGEE. CDR3 length: 14 residues. Trimming at V came to 2 bases and at J to 4 bases, leaving 4 bases not matched to a gene. The CDR3 nucleotides are TGTGCCAGCAGCGTGGGACAGGGTGGATACGAGCAGTACTTC. Its translation: CASSVGQGGYEQYF.

The gene calls are TRBV19 and TRBJ2-3; TRBD2 agrees at 8 bases. Trimming cost V 3 bases and J 1 base; bases outside gene matches: 3. The CDR3 loop spans 15 amino acids. From germline, CDR1 is LNHDA and CDR2 SQIVND (reference sequence). CDR3 amino acids: CASSIPREGTDTQYF. The CDR3 bases are TGTGCCAGTAGTATCCCGCGGGAGGGCACAGATACGCAGTATTTT.

A single count supports this clone. Additional DNA sequences in this sample encode the identical CDR3. The chain joins TRBV19 to TRBJ1-1, with no clear D. CDR3 length: 13 residues. Trimming cost V 2 bases and J 1 base, with 5 bases left between them. Germline V gene lookup returns CDR1 LNHDA and CDR2 SQIVND (reference sequence). CDR3 sequence (DNA): TGTGCCAGTAGTATACGGGGGAACACTGAAGCTTTCTTT. Amino acids: CASSIRGNTEAFF.

The chain has TRBV7-9 and TRBJ2-6; weak D call: TRBD2 (5 bases). Trimming stripped 2 bases from V and 3 bases from J, with 17 bases between. The CDR3 extends over 18 amino acids. Germline CDR1 reads SEHNR; CDR2 reads FQNEAQ (reference sequence). CDR3 sequence (DNA): TGTGCCAGCAGCTTACTCTCCCGGGCTGGGAGTGGGGCCAACGTCCTGACTTTC. Its protein is CASSLLSRAGSGANVLTF.

The chain couples TRBV6-5 to TRBJ1-2, with 8 bases fitting TRBD1. The CDR3 runs 12 residues. V dropped 7 bases and J dropped 6; count of bases not matched to a gene: 4. Germline V gives CDR1 MNHEY, CDR2 SVGAGI. The CDR3 here is CASNPGGDGYTF. The CDR3 DNA sequence: TGTGCCAGCAACCCAGGGGGCGATGGCTACACCTTC.

This clone occurred a few times. The genes are TRBV29-1 and TRBJ2-5, with D maybe TRBD1 (5 bases). CDR1 and CDR2 (germline): SQVTM, ANQGSEA. This CDR3 spans 11 amino acids. Trimming took 4 bases from V and 3 from J, leaving 6 bases between them. The CDR3 DNA reads as TGCAGCGTTGCCAGGGAAGAGACCCAGTACTTC. Amino acid sequence: CSVAREETQYF.

Of note for this clone: This CDR3 is also generated by other DNA sequences in the sample. The rearrangement uses TRBV28 and TRBJ1-4; 7 bases match TRBD1. The ends lost 3 bases at V and 3 bases at J; junction bases unmatched: 1. The CDR3 contains 14 residues. Germline CDR1 and CDR2: MDHEN and SYDVKM. CDR3 sequence (DNA): TGTGCCAGCAGTTTGACAGGGTCTAATGAAAAACTGTTTTTT. Translation: CASSLTGSNEKLFF.

This clone was picked up a small number of times. The gene calls are TRBV19 and TRBJ1-5; perhaps TRBD1 as D (5 bases). The germline CDR1 and CDR2 sequences are LNHDA and SQIVND (reference sequence). The CDR3 is made up of 13 amino acids. Trimming left V 6 bases short and J 2 bases short, with 8 bases between. The CDR3 DNA is TGTGCCAGTAGGGGGCAGGGCAATCAGCCCCAGCATTTT. This encodes CASRGQGNQPQHF.

Regarding this clone: The identical CDR3 is also encoded by other nucleotide sequences in the sample. The V and J genes are TRBV5-1 and TRBJ2-5; perhaps TRBD1 as D (6 bases). This CDR3 is 14 amino acids long. Trimming removed 1 base at V and 5 bases at J, with 12 bases between. Germline CDR1 is SGHRS and CDR2 is YFSETQ. The CDR3 DNA reads TGCGCCAGCAGCTTGTCAGGGGCGCAGGAGACCCAGTACTTC. As protein: CASSLSGAQETQYF.

The CDR3 region is CASSLLAGGVGYNEQFF. As DNA, the CDR3 is TGTGCCAGCAGCCTACTAGCGGGAGGCGTCGGGTACAATGAGCAGTTCTTC. J is TRBJ2-1 and V is TRBV28; TRBD2 matches at 12 bases. CDR1 is MDHEN, CDR2 SYDVKM, per germline. The ends lost 6 bases at V and 4 bases at J; junction bases unmatched: 10. The CDR3 totals 17 residues.

The rearrangement uses TRBV7-9 and TRBJ2-7; 9 bases are shared with TRBD2. This CDR3 is built from 14 residues. V dropped 2 bases and J dropped 3; count of bases not matched to a gene: 2. CDR1 and CDR2 from the germline V gene are SEHNR and FQNEAQ (reference sequence). The CDR3: CASSLLAGLYEQYF. CDR3 sequence (DNA): TGTGCCAGCAGCTTACTAGCGGGGCTCTACGAGCAGTACTTC.

This clone was observed a few times. V is TRBV7-9 and J is TRBJ1-1; D remains unclear. The CDR3 runs 15 residues. The germline V gene encodes CDR1 SEHNR and CDR2 FQNEAQ (reference sequence). Trimming removed 0 bases at V and 0 bases at J, with 8 bases between. DNA for the CDR3: TGTGCCAGCAGCTTAGCGGAGGTCCTGAACACTGAAGCTTTCTTT. It encodes CASSLAEVLNTEAFF.

This rearrangement joins TRBV1 to TRBJ2-1; the listed D gene, TRBD1, was not tested against the DNA. TRBV1 counts as a pseudogene. This CDR3 spans 16 amino acids. The CDR3 sequence: CTSSQDSQRTYNEQFF. The CDR3 DNA reads TGCACCAGCAGCCAAGATTCACAGAGAACCTACAATGAGCAGTTCTTC.

The V call is TRBV4-1, the J call TRBJ2-3, with 13 bases matching TRBD2. The trim removed 7 bases at V and 3 bases at J, leaving 4 bases unmatched. Germline assignment: CDR1 MGHRA and CDR2 YSYEKL. CDR3 length equals 15 residues. The CDR3 spells CASKGTSGTTDTQYF. Written as DNA, the CDR3 is TGCGCCAGCAAGGGGACTAGCGGGACTACAGATACGCAGTATTTT.

The V call is TRBV9, the J call TRBJ2-6, with TRBD1 matching over 7 bases. This CDR3 spans 19 amino acids. With V trimmed by 4 bases and J by 0 bases, 13 bases remained unmatched. The germline V gene encodes CDR1 SGDLS and CDR2 YYNGEE. CDR3 loop: CASSYTTGSKGSGANVLTF. The CDR3 DNA reads TGTGCCAGCAGCTACACGACAGGGAGTAAGGGCTCTGGGGCCAACGTCCTGACTTTC.